These 8 T cell receptor beta chains originate from one sample sequenced in a study of CD8 T cells in acute hepatitis C reinfection. Regarding time point: naive CD8 control sorted from an acute-time-point sample. Clones were sequenced by immunoSEQ multiplex PCR, and TCRdb holds only the in-frame ones, with some missing. In the table there are 30,000 to 45,000 clones, approximately 83% of which are singletons. The sequenced material came from naive CD8+ T cells from PBMCs. These receptors all come from a woman under 30 who spontaneously cleared hepatitis C infection.

V is TRBV27 and J is TRBJ1-5; 7 bases are shared with TRBD1. V was clipped by 3 bases and J by 5 bases; unmatched bases: 1. The germline V gene has CDR1 MNHEY and CDR2 SMNVEV (reference sequence). The CDR3 runs 13 residues. CDR3 nucleotide sequence: TGTGCCAGCAGTTTGACAGGGTATCAGCCCCAGCATTTT. Its protein product is CASSLTGYQPQHF.

The CDR3 DNA is TGTGCCAGCTCACCCGGTGCCGTGGATACGCAGTATTTT. Protein sequence: CASSPGAVDTQYF. The chain employs TRBV18 and TRBJ2-3; D is unclear. V lost 3 bases and J lost 6, with 10 bases in between. This CDR3 spans 13 amino acids. Germline V CDR1 and CDR2: KGHSH, LQKENI.

The gene calls are TRBV7-6 and TRBJ2-7, with D perhaps matching TRBD1 or TRBD2 (6 bases each). Trimming pared 8 bases from V and 4 bases from J, leaving 15 bases between. The CDR3 covers 13 residues. Germline values: CDR1 SGHVS, CDR2 FNYEAQ. CDR3 sequence (DNA): TGTGCCAGCGTAGGTCCGGGGGCTTACGAGCAGTACTTC. As protein: CASVGPGAYEQYF.

This clone has a single count. V is TRBV13 and J is TRBJ1-2, with no clear D. CDR3 size: 14 residues. CDR1 is PRHDT and CDR2 is FYEKMQ in the germline V gene (reference sequence). The V end lost 7 bases, the J end lost 4 bases, and 16 bases lay between the germline ends. CDR3: CASTDGGSFYGYTF. CDR3 DNA sequence: TGTGCCAGCACGGACGGCGGATCATTCTATGGCTACACCTTC.

The rearrangement uses TRBV7-2 and TRBJ2-6; D ambiguous. Germline V lookup: CDR1 SGHTA, CDR2 FQGNSA. The CDR3 spans 13 residues. The V gene lost 4 bases and the J gene lost 8 bases, with 9 bases spanning the gap. In DNA form, the CDR3 reads TGTGCCAGCAGCTCCACCCGGACCAACGTCCTGACTTTC. Amino acid sequence: CASSSTRTNVLTF.

V usage is TRBV4-2 and J usage is TRBJ2-5; D is uncertain. This CDR3 has 14 amino acids. Trimming took off 1 base at V and 4 bases at J, with 10 bases between the two ends. Germline V gene lookup returns CDR1 LGHNA and CDR2 YNFKEQ. The CDR3 here is CASSQVSPTETQYF. In DNA, the CDR3 is TGTGCCAGCAGCCAAGTGTCGCCTACAGAGACCCAGTACTTC.

This chain joins TRBV12-2 and TRBJ2-1; the table's D call of TRBD2 was not tested on the DNA. TRBV12-2 is assigned pseudogene status. CDR3 length: 15 residues. The CDR3 is CASRLMDYSYNEQFF. CDR3 bases: TGTGCAAGTCGCTTAATGGACTATTCCTACAATGAGCAGTTCTTC.

This CDR3 reads CASSRTGDKETQYF. In nucleotides, the CDR3 is TGCGCCAGCAGCCGCACGGGAGATAAAGAGACCCAGTACTTC. The genes are TRBV4-1 and TRBJ2-5; possible D gene TRBD2, 6 bases. The CDR3 contains 14 residues. Germline V CDR1 and CDR2: MGHRA, YSYEKL. The V gene lost 4 bases and the J gene lost 3 bases, with 12 bases spanning the gap.